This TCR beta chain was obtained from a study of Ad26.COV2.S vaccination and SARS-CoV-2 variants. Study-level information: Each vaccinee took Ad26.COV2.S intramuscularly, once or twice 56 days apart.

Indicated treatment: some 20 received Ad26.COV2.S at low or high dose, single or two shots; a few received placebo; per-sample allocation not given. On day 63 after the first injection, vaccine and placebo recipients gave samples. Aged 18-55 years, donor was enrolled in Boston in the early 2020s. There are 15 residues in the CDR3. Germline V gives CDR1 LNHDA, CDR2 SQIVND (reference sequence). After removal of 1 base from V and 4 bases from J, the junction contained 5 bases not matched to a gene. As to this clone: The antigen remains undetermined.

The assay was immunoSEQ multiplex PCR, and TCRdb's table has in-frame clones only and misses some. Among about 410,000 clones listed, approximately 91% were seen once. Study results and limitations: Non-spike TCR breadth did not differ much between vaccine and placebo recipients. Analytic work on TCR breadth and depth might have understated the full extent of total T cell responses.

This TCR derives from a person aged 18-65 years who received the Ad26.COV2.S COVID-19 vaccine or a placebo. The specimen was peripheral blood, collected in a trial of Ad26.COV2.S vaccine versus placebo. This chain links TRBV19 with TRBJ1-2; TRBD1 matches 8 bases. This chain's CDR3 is CASSIGQGAGYGYTF. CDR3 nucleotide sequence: TGTGCCAGTAGTATAGGTCAGGGGGCGGGCTATGGCTACACCTTC.